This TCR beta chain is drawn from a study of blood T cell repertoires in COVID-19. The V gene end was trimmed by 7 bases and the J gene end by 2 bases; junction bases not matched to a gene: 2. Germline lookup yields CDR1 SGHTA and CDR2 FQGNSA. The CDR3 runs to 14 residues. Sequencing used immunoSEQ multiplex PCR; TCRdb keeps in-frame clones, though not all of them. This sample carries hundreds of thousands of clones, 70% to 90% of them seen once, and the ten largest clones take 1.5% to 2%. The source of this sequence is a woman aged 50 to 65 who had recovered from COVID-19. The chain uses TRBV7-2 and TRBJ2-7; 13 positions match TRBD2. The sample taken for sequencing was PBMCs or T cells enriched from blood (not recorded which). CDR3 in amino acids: CASIGTSGTYEQYF. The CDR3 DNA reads TGTGCCAGCATCGGGACTAGCGGGACCTACGAGCAGTACTTC.